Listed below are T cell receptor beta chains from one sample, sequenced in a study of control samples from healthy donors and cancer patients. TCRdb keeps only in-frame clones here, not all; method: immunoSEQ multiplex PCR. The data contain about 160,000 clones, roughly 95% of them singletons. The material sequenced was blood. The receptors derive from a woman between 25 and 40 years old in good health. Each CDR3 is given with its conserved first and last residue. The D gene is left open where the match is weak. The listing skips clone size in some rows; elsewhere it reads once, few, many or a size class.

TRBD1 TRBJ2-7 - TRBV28 CASLDRVHSFAPYEQYF TGTGCCAGCCTTGACAGGGTCCACTCTTTTGCCCCATACGAGCAGTACTTC
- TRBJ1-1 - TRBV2 CASSPTGGGSEAFF TGTGCCAGCAGTCCAACGGGGGGAGGAAGTGAAGCTTTCTTT
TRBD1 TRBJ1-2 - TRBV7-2 CASSLQGAGGYTF TGTGCCAGCAGCTTACAGGGGGCGGGTGGCTACACCTTC
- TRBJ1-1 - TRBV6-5 CASSYGAAAEEAFF TGTGCCAGCAGTTACGGGGCAGCGGCGGAGGAAGCTTTCTTT
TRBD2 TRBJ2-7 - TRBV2 CASIEGTSGLREQYF TGTGCCAGCATCGAGGGGACTAGCGGGTTACGCGAGCAGTACTTC
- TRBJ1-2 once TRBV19 CASRRTDYGYTF TGTGCCAGTAGAAGGACGGACTATGGCTACACCTTC
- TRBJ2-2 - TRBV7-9 CASSLDQGPVTGELFF TGTGCCAGCAGCTTAGATCAGGGGCCAGTTACCGGGGAGCTGTTTTTT
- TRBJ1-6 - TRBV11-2 CASSSRVASSPLHF TGTGCCAGCAGCTCACGGGTGGCATCTTCACCCCTCCACTTT
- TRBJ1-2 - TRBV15 CATSREGAGGYTF TGTGCCACCAGCAGAGAGGGGGCAGGGGGCTACACCTTC
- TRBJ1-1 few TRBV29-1 CSVQKGRGEAFF TGCAGCGTTCAGAAGGGGCGAGGTGAAGCTTTCTTT
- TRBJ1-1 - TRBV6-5 CASRYVGRTEAFF TGTGCCAGCAGGTACGTTGGAAGGACTGAAGCTTTCTTT
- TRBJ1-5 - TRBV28 CASSPGTSNQPQHF TGTGCCAGCAGTCCCGGGACAAGTAATCAGCCCCAGCATTTT
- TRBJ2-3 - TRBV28 CASSWHVSTDTQYF TGTGCCAGCAGTTGGCATGTTAGCACAGATACGCAGTATTTT
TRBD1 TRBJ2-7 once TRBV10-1 CASSPGTGYEQYF TGCGCCAGCAGTCCCGGGACAGGGTACGAGCAGTACTTC
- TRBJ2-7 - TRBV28 CASSFGVLLYEQYF TGTGCCAGCAGTTTCGGGGTCCTACTCTACGAGCAGTACTTC
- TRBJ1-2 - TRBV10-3 CAISDKMGTYGYTF TGTGCCATCAGTGATAAGATGGGGACTTATGGCTACACCTTC
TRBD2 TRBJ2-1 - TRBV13 CASSWGLAGGPRNEQFF TGTGCCAGCAGCTGGGGACTAGCGGGAGGGCCGAGGAATGAGCAGTTCTTC
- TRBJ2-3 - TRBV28 CASSLKPNSDTDTQYF TGTGCCAGCAGTTTAAAACCAAATAGTGACACAGATACGCAGTATTTT
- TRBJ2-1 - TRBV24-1 CATSDPVSEQFF TGTGCCACCAGTGATCCGGTTAGTGAGCAGTTCTTC
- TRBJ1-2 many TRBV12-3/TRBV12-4 CASRRQYYGYTF TGTGCCAGCAGGAGACAGTACTATGGCTACACCTTC
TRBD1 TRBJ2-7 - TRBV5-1 CASSPRTGGAYEQYF TGCGCCAGCAGCCCCCGGACAGGGGGGGCCTACGAGCAGTACTTC
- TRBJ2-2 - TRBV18 CASSTDSDTGELFF TGTGCCAGCTCAACCGACAGTGACACCGGGGAGCTGTTTTTT
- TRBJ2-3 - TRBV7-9 CASSFGRTADTQYF TGTGCCAGCAGCTTCGGACGAACGGCAGATACGCAGTATTTT
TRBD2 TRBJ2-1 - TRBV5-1 CASSFTSGALYNEQFF TGCGCCAGCAGCTTCACTAGCGGGGCCCTGTACAATGAGCAGTTCTTC
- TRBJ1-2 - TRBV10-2 CASSQQGSYTF TGCGCCAGCAGTCAACAGGGCAGCTACACCTTC
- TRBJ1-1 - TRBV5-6 CASSGRGQEAFF TGTGCCAGCAGCGGGAGGGGTCAAGAAGCTTTCTTT
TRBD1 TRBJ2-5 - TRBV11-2 CASSSSGQGHQETQYF TGTGCCAGCAGCTCGTCAGGACAGGGTCACCAAGAGACCCAGTACTTC
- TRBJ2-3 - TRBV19 CASSIWTVTTSTDTQYF TGTGCCAGTAGTATTTGGACAGTCACAACTAGCACAGATACGCAGTATTTT
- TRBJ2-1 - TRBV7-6 CASSLGRSNEQFF TGTGCCAGCAGCTTAGGACGGTCCAATGAGCAGTTCTTC
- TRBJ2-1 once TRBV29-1 CSVVTGMSEVRGEQFF TGCAGCGTTGTCACGGGAATGAGCGAGGTCCGTGGTGAGCAGTTCTTC
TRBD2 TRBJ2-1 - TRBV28 CASSYLSGGPHNEQFF TGTGCCAGCAGTTACCTTAGCGGGGGGCCCCACAATGAGCAGTTCTTC
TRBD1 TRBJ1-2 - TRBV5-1 CASSPRTGNDGYTF TGCGCCAGCAGCCCCCGGACAGGGAACGATGGCTACACCTTC
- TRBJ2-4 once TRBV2 CASGGRGGYAKNIQYF TGTGCCAGCGGGGGGCGAGGGGGCTATGCCAAAAACATTCAGTACTTC
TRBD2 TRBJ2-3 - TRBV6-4 CASSDQGLAADTQYF TGTGCCAGCAGTGACCAGGGACTAGCGGCAGATACGCAGTATTTT
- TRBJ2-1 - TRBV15 CATSRPGLSYNEQFF TGTGCCACCAGCAGACCTGGGCTCAGCTACAATGAGCAGTTCTTC
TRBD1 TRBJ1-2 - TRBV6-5 CVAEDRDRYYGYTF TGTGTTGCCGAGGACAGGGACCGTTACTATGGCTACACCTTC
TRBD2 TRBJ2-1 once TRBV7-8 CASSFSSGRAIREQFF TGTGCCAGCAGCTTTTCTAGCGGGAGGGCCATACGAGAGCAGTTCTTC
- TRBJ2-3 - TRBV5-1 CASSPNREDTQYF TGCGCCAGCAGCCCTAACAGGGAAGATACGCAGTATTTT
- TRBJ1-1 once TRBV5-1 CASRSEGWGYAEAFF TGCGCCAGCAGGAGCGAGGGTTGGGGTTACGCTGAAGCTTTCTTT
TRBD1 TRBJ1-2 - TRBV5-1 CASRHWTGGSNGYTF TGCGCCAGCAGACATTGGACAGGGGGCAGTAATGGCTACACCTTC
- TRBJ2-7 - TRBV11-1 CASSPRNRGGFGQYF TGTGCCAGCAGCCCGAGGAACAGGGGAGGATTCGGGCAGTACTTC
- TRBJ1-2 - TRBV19 CASSMNSINYGYTF TGTGCCAGTAGTATGAACTCTATTAACTATGGCTACACCTTC
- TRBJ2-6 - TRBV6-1 CASSEQQGGANVLTF TGTGCCAGCAGTGAACAGCAGGGTGGGGCCAACGTCCTGACTTTC
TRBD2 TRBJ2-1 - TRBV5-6 CASSYGTSGISGQFF TGTGCCAGCAGTTACGGGACTAGCGGGATTTCAGGGCAGTTCTTC
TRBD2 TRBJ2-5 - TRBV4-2 CASSQSPSGGANHETQYF TGTGCCAGCAGCCAAAGTCCTAGCGGGGGGGCCAATCACGAGACCCAGTACTTC
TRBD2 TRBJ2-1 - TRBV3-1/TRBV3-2 CASSQDREGRDEQFF TGTGCCAGCAGCCAGGACCGGGAGGGCCGTGATGAGCAGTTCTTC
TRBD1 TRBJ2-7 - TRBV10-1 CASSESTGYEQYF TGCGCCAGCAGTGAGTCGACAGGGTACGAGCAGTACTTC
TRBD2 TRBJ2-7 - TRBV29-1 CSARGGLSYEQYF TGCAGCGCCCGGGGGGGGCTCTCCTACGAGCAGTACTTC
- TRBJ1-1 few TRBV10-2 CASSEGSMNTEAFF TGCGCCAGCAGTGAGGGCAGCATGAACACTGAAGCTTTCTTT
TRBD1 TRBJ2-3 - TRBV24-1 CATSDLRQGVIGDTQYF TGTGCCACCAGTGATTTGAGGCAGGGGGTAATCGGAGATACGCAGTATTTT
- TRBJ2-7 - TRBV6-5 CASRTGDSSYEQYF TGTGCCAGCAGGACAGGAGATTCTTCCTACGAGCAGTACTTC